The 22 T cell receptor beta chains reported below all come from one sample, sequenced in a study of blood T cell repertoires in COVID-19. Some clones are missing from TCRdb's copy, which holds only in-frame ones; the method was immunoSEQ multiplex PCR. The sample lists nearly 100,000 clones, 70% to 90% seen once, with over 1.5% in the top ten. The specimen was peripheral blood. The receptors here all came from a man at least 80 years old with acute or convalescent COVID-19.

This clone has only one observation. The gene calls are TRBV7-3 and TRBJ2-1; 9 nucleotides match TRBD2. CDR1 is SGHTA and CDR2 is FQGTGA in the germline V gene. The CDR3 runs to 16 residues. Losses at the gene ends were 5 bases for V and 7 bases for J; bases not matched to a gene: 12. The CDR3 loop is CASSLSGAGGWNEQFF. In DNA form, the CDR3 reads TGTGCCAGCAGCCTCTCCGGGGCGGGAGGGTGGAATGAGCAGTTCTTC.

The chain has TRBV2 and TRBJ2-1, with no clear D. Trimming removed 0 bases from V and 0 bases from J, with 6 bases in between. The CDR3 runs 15 residues. Germline assignment: CDR1 SNHLY and CDR2 FYNNEI. CDR3 residues: CASSEAISSYNEQFF. CDR3 bases: TGTGCCAGCAGTGAAGCGATTAGCTCCTACAATGAGCAGTTCTTC.

The chain couples TRBV5-1 to TRBJ2-1, with 11 nucleotides matching TRBD2. V lost 3 bases and J lost 6; bases outside the gene matches: 5. The CDR3 is made up of 15 amino acids. The germline V gene encodes CDR1 SGHRS and CDR2 YFSETQ. CDR3 residues: CASSWLAGGSNEQFF. In nucleotides, the CDR3 is TGCGCCAGCAGCTGGCTAGCGGGAGGAAGCAATGAGCAGTTCTTC.

The rearrangement links TRBV11-2 to TRBJ1-1; TRBD1 might be the D (5 bases). CDR1 and CDR2 from the germline V gene are SGHAT and FQNNGV. The CDR3 totals 14 residues. Trimming pared 5 bases from V and 4 bases from J, leaving 14 bases between. The CDR3 loop reads CASSPSGFSTEAFF. The CDR3, as DNA: TGTGCCAGCAGCCCCTCAGGGTTTTCCACTGAAGCTTTCTTT.

About this clone: Sequence at one end of the junction differs from germline and may be a read error. The rearrangement links TRBV7-7 to TRBJ2-1; 7 bases align to TRBD1. CDR1 SSHAT and CDR2 FNYEAQ come from the germline V gene (reference sequence). The length of the CDR3 is 14 residues. For the CDR3, the DNA is TGTGCTAGCAGCCTCGGGACAGACTACAATGAGCAGTTCTTC. Its translation: CASSLGTDYNEQFF.

The table lists this clone with a few counts. The rearrangement uses TRBV27 and TRBJ2-3; 8 bases agree with TRBD2. V dropped 1 base and J dropped 3; count of bases not matched to a gene: 9. The CDR3 has 17 residues. Germline CDR1 is MNHEY and CDR2 is SMNVEV (reference sequence). The CDR3 loop reads CASSLLGGRSGTDTQYF. The CDR3 DNA reads TGTGCCAGCAGTTTATTAGGCGGGAGGTCCGGGACAGATACGCAGTATTTT.

The chain carries TRBV19 and TRBJ2-3; 9 bases are shared with TRBD1. Losses at the gene ends were 5 bases for V and 4 bases for J; bases not matched to a gene: 13. CDR1 LNHDA and CDR2 SQIVND come from the germline V gene (reference sequence). The CDR3 extends over 17 amino acids. Here the CDR3 DNA reads TGTGCCAGTAGTCCCGGGACAGGGACGAGATCCGCAGATACGCAGTATTTT. This encodes CASSPGTGTRSADTQYF.

V gene TRBV7-9 combines with J gene TRBJ1-1, with a possible D match to TRBD1 (6 bases). Trimming removed 3 bases at V and 0 bases at J, with 17 bases between. This CDR3 has 17 amino acids. Germline V CDR1 and CDR2: SEHNR, FQNEAQ (reference sequence). The CDR3 DNA is TGTGCCAGCAGCTTTAACAGGGTTGGGGGAATGAACACTGAAGCTTTCTTT. Translation gives CASSFNRVGGMNTEAFF.

This chain links TRBV3-1 (or the pseudogene TRBV3-2) with TRBJ1-2, with D possibly matching TRBD1 (5 bases). V was trimmed by 3 bases and J by 6 bases, leaving 11 bases between them. CDR3 size: 13 residues. CDR1 and CDR2 (germline): LGHDT, YNNKEL (reference sequence). In DNA form, the CDR3 reads TGTGCCAGCAGCCATGTAGGGGCTCATGGCTACACCTTC. This gives the protein CASSHVGAHGYTF.

The chain carries TRBV5-1 and TRBJ2-1; 7 nucleotides align to TRBD1. Unmatched junction bases numbered 4, after V lost 2 bases and J lost 2 bases. The CDR3 has 15 amino acids. The V gene's germline CDR1 is SGHRS and CDR2 YFSETQ. The CDR3 DNA reads as TGCGCCAGCAGCTTTACAGGGGCCACCTACAATGAGCAGTTCTTC. Amino acid sequence: CASSFTGATYNEQFF.

This clone came up a few times. This chain joins TRBV28 and TRBJ1-4; TRBD1 matches 11 bases. Per germline, CDR1 MDHEN and CDR2 SYDVKM. The CDR3 loop spans 15 amino acids. Trimming took 6 bases from V and 7 from J; bases not matched to a gene: 7. The CDR3 sequence is CASRYGQGASEKLFF. The CDR3, as DNA: TGTGCCAGCAGATATGGACAGGGGGCGAGTGAAAAACTGTTTTTT.

The rearrangement links TRBV6-5 to TRBJ2-1; 7 bases are a match to TRBD1. Per the germline V gene, CDR1 is MNHEY and CDR2 is SVGAGI. The CDR3 runs 15 residues. After removal of 5 bases from V and 5 bases from J, the junction contained 9 bases not matched to a gene. The CDR3 sequence: CASSRTGPSNNEQFF. The CDR3 nucleotides are TGTGCCAGCAGTCGGACAGGCCCGTCTAACAATGAGCAGTTCTTC.

The chain carries TRBV24-1 and TRBJ1-4, with no clear D. This CDR3 contains 15 residues. Germline V gives CDR1 KGHDR, CDR2 SFDVKD. The V gene lost 3 bases and the J gene lost 3 bases, with 10 bases spanning the gap. The chain's CDR3 is CATSDAREPNEKLFF. In DNA form, the CDR3 reads TGTGCCACCAGTGATGCCCGGGAGCCTAATGAAAAACTGTTTTTT.

The chain carries TRBV30 and TRBJ1-2; TRBD1 matches 8 bases. V trimming: 2 bases; J trimming: 4 bases; junction bases outside the gene matches: 6. In germline, CDR1 is GTSNPN, CDR2 SVGIG (reference sequence). The CDR3 has 14 residues. The CDR3 is CAWSTGQAIYGYTF. The CDR3 nucleotides read TGTGCCTGGAGTACGGGACAGGCGATCTATGGCTACACCTTC.

The chain recombines TRBV21-1 with TRBJ1-2; no DNA check was done on the table's D call, TRBD1. TRBV21-1 is tagged as a pseudogene. This CDR3 has 12 residues. CDR3 protein: CASSNTGGGYTF. DNA of the CDR3: TGTGCCAGCAGCAATACAGGGGGAGGCTACACCTTC.

J is TRBJ2-3 and V is TRBV7-2, with no clear D. Per germline, CDR1 SGHTA and CDR2 FQGNSA. This CDR3 has 15 amino acids. Between the trimmed V and J ends, which lost 0 bases and 1 base, there was a span of 8 bases. The DNA of the CDR3 is TGTGCCAGCAGCTTAGCTCCGCTACGCACAGATACGCAGTATTTT. Protein: CASSLAPLRTDTQYF.

This chain joins TRBV29-1 and TRBJ2-1; 12 bases agree with TRBD2. The V gene's germline CDR1 is SQVTM and CDR2 ANQGSEA. V trimming: 7 bases; J trimming: 9 bases; junction bases outside the gene matches: 10. CDR3 size: 14 residues. Here the CDR3 DNA reads TGCAGCGCCGCGACTAGCGGGAGCAGAGGTGAGCAGTTCTTC. Protein sequence: CSAATSGSRGEQFF.

The chain joins TRBV5-1 to TRBJ2-1, with 8 nucleotides matching TRBD1. Per the germline V gene, CDR1 is SGHRS and CDR2 is YFSETQ. After removal of 4 bases from V and 4 bases from J, the junction contained 7 bases not matched to a gene. The CDR3 runs 15 residues. CDR3 DNA: TGCGCCAGCAGCCCTGGACAGGGTCTGTACAATGAGCAGTTCTTC. Translated, it gives CASSPGQGLYNEQFF. The complete variable domain, with remaining parts taken from reference TRBV5-1 and TRBJ2-1, reads KAGVTQTPRYLIKTRGQQVTLSCSPISGHRSVSWYQQTPGQGLQFLFEYFSETQRNKGNFPGRFSGRQFSNSRSEMNVSTLELGDSALYLCASSPGQGLYNEQFFGPGTRLTVL.

This chain connects TRBV5-1 to TRBJ1-2, with 10 bases that match TRBD1. The trim removed 4 bases at V and 5 bases at J, leaving 11 bases unmatched. Germline V CDR1 and CDR2: SGHRS, YFSETQ. This CDR3 spans 16 amino acids. In nucleotides, the CDR3 is TGCGCCAGCAGCCCGATACAGACAGGGGGCGCTTATGGCTACACCTTC. Amino acids: CASSPIQTGGAYGYTF.

This clone appeared a single time. The gene calls are TRBV29-1 and TRBJ1-2; 7 nucleotides align to TRBD1. CDR3 length equals 12 residues. Germline-derived CDR1 and CDR2 are SQVTM and ANQGSEA. The J segment lost 6 bases and the V segment lost 3 bases, leaving 4 bases of the junction unmatched. The CDR3 coding sequence is TGCAGCGTTGACTTCGGGACAGATGGCTACACCTTC. This encodes CSVDFGTDGYTF.

The rearrangement joins TRBV18 to TRBJ2-7, with no clear D. Trimming stripped 3 bases from V and 5 bases from J, with 14 bases between. CDR1 and CDR2 (germline): KGHSH, LQKENI. The CDR3 sequence is 14 residues long. The CDR3 spells CASSPSPGSHEQYF. CDR3 nucleotide sequence: TGTGCCAGCTCACCTTCGCCCGGGTCCCACGAGCAGTACTTC.

The chain carries TRBV13 and TRBJ2-1; D gene unclear. V was trimmed by 2 bases and J by 3 bases, leaving 8 bases between them. Per germline, CDR1 PRHDT and CDR2 FYEKMQ (reference sequence). This CDR3 region has 14 residues. The CDR3 nucleotides read TGTGCCAGCAGCTTATCGTCAGTCTACAATGAGCAGTTCTTC. This codes for CASSLSSVYNEQFF.